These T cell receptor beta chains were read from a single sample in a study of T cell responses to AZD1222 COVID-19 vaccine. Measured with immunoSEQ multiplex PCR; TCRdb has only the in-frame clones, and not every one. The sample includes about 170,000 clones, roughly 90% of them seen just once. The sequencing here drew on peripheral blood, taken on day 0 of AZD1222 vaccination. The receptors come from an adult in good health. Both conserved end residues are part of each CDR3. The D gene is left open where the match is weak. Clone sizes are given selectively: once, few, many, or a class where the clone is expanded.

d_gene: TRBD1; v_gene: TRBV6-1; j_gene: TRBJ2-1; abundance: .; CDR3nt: TGTGCCAGCAGTGAGGGGGACAGGGGGCCCTACAATGAGCAGTTCTTC; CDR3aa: CASSEGDRGPYNEQFF
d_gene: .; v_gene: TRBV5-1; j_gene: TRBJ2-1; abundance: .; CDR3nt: TGCGCCAGCAGCTTCCGGGGAGGCTCCTACAATGAGCAGTTCTTC; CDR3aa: CASSFRGGSYNEQFF
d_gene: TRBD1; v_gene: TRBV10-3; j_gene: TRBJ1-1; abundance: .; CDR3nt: TGTGCCATCAGGCAGGGGGCTGGGAACACTGAAGCTTTCTTT; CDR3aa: CAIRQGAGNTEAFF
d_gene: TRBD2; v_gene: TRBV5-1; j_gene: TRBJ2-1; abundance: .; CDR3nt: TGCGCCAGCAGCTTACTAGCGGGAGGCTACAATGAGCAGTTCTTC; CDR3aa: CASSLLAGGYNEQFF
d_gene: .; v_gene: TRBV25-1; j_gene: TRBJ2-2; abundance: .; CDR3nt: TGTGCCAGCAGACAGATGAACACCGGGGAGCTGTTTTTT; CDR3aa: CASRQMNTGELFF
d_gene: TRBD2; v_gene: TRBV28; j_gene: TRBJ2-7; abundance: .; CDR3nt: TGTGCCAGCAGTTTTCAGGGCGGGAGGATCAAGAGCGAGCAGTACTTC; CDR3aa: CASSFQGGRIKSEQYF
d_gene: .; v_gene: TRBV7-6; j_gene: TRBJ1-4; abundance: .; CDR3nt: TGTGCCAGCAGCCTAACTCGAGGAACATCGGGAGAAAAACTGTTTTTT; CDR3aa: CASSLTRGTSGEKLFF
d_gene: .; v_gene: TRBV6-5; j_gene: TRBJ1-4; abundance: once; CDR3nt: TGTGCCAGCAGTTACTCGGGGGGGCCGAATGAAAAACTGTTTTTT; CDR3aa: CASSYSGGPNEKLFF
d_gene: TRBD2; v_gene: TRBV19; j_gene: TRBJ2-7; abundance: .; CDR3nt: TGTGCCAGTAGTACTAGCGGGAGGGGATCCTACGAGCAGTACTTC; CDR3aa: CASSTSGRGSYEQYF
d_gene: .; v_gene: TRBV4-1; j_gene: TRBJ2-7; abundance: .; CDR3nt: TGCGCCAGCAGCCAAGATAGAGTGGTACAGGCGGAGCAGTACTTC; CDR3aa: CASSQDRVVQAEQYF
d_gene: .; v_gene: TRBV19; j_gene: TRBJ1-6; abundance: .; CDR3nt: TGTGCCAGTAGGGGGGCCTTGGACAATTCACCCCTCCACTTT; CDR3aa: CASRGALDNSPLHF
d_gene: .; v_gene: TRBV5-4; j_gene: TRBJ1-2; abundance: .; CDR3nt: TGTGCCAGCAGCCGAAGGGCCTCCAACTATGGCTACACCTTC; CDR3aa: CASSRRASNYGYTF
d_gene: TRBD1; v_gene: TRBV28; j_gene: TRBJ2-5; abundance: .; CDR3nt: TGTGCCAGCAGTTTAGTGGGACAGGGCTTATCGGAGACCCAGTACTTC; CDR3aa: CASSLVGQGLSETQYF
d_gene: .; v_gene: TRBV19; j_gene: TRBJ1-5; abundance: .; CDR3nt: TGTGCCAGTAGTATACTCGATCAGCCCCAGCATTTT; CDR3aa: CASSILDQPQHF
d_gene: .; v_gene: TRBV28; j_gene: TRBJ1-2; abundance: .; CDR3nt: TGTGCCAGCAGTTTATTGCCGGGCCACGACGGCTATGGCTACACCTTC; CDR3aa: CASSLLPGHDGYGYTF
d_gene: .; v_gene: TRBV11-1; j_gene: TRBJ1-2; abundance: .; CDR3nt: TGTGCCAGCAGCTGGAGAGGTGGCTACACCTTC; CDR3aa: CASSWRGGYTF
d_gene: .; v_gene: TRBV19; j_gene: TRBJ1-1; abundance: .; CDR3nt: TGTGCCAGTAGTTTGAACGGTGAAGCTTTCTTT; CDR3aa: CASSLNGEAFF
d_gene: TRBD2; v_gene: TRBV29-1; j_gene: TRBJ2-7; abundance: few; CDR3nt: TGCAGCTATAGCGGGAGCATCAACGAGCAGTACTTC; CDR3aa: CSYSGSINEQYF
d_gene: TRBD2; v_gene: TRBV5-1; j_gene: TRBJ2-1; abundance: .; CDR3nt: TGCGCCAGCAGCTTGGCCTTGGCCAGACTAGCGGGAGTGTGGGGCAATGAGCAGTTCTTC; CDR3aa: CASSLALARLAGVWGNEQFF
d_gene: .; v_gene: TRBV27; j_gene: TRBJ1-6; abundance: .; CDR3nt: TGTGCCAGCAGTTTTGGTGGAGGGGCTAATTCACCCCTCCACTTT; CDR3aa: CASSFGGGANSPLHF
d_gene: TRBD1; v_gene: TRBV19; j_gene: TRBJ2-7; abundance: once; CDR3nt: TGTGCCAGTAAAGGGGGCCTCCGCCCCTGCGAGCAGTACTTC; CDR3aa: CASKGGLRPCEQYF
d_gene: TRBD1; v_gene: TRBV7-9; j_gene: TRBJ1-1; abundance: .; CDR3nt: TGTGCCAGCAGCCTAGGGACAGGGGCCGCTAACACTGAAGCTTTCTTT; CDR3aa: CASSLGTGAANTEAFF
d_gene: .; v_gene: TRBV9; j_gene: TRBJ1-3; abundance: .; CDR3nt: TGTGCCAGCAGCGTAGGGGGGGACTCTGGAAACACCATATATTTT; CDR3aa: CASSVGGDSGNTIYF
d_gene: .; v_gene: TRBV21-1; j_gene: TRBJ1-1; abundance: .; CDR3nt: TGTGCCAGCAGCAAAGGCGGCAGGGGCGGGACTGAAGCTTTCTTT; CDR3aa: CASSKGGRGGTEAFF
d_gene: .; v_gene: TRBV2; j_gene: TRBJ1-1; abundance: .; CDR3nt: TGTGCCAGCAGAAACGGACAGCACATGAACACTGAAGCTTTCTTT; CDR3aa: CASRNGQHMNTEAFF
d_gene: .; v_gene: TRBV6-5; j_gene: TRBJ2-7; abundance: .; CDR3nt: TGTGCCAGCCTAGCCCTTTCCTACGAGCAGTACTTC; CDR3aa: CASLALSYEQYF
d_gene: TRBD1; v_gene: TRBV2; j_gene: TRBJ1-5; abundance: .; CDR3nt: TGTGCCAGCAGGGCGACAGGGTCTAGCAATCAGCCCCAGCATTTT; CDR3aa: CASRATGSSNQPQHF
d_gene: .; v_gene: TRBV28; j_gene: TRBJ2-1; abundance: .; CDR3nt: TGTGCCAGCAGTTTTGGGAGGGGGGGCAATGAGCAGTTCTTC; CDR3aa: CASSFGRGGNEQFF
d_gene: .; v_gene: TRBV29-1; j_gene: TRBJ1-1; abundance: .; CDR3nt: TGCAGCGTTGAACGGCGGGCGGGCACTGAAGCTTTCTTT; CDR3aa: CSVERRAGTEAFF
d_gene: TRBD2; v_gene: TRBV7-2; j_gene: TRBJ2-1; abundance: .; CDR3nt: TGTGCCAGCAGCTTCGCCGGGACTAGCGGCTATGAGCAGTTCTTC; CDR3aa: CASSFAGTSGYEQFF
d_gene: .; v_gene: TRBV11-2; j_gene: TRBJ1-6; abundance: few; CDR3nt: TGTGCCAGCAGCTTCTCCAGGGGCGATTCACCCCTCCACTTT; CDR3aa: CASSFSRGDSPLHF
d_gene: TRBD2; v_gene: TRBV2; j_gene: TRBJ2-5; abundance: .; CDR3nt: TGTGCCAGGACGACTAGCTTCGATCCCAAAGAGACCCAGTACTTC; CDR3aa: CARTTSFDPKETQYF
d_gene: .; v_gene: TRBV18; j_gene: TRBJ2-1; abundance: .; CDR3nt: TGTGCCAGCTTCACCAGCCTGGGGGCCTATGAGCAGTTCTTC; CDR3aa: CASFTSLGAYEQFF
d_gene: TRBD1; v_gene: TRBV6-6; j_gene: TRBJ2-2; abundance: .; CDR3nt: TGTGCCAGCGAAGGGACAGACACCGGGGAGCTGTTTTTT; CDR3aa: CASEGTDTGELFF
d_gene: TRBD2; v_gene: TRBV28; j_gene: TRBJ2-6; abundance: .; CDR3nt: TGTGCCAGCAGTTTTACCGGGACTAGCGTCTCTGGGGCCAACGTCCTGACTTTC; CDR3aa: CASSFTGTSVSGANVLTF
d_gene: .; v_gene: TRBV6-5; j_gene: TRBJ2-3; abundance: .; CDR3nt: TGTGCCAGCAGTTCTCAGGGGTATACGCAGTATTTT; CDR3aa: CASSSQGYTQYF
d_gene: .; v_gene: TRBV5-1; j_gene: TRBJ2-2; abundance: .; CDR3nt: TGCGCCAGCAGCTTGTCAGCAAGGGGCCGGGGCGGGGAGCTGTTTTTT; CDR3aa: CASSLSARGRGGELFF
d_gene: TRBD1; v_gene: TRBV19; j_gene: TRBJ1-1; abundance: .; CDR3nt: TGTGCCAGTAGTATCCGACAGGGGCGAACTGAAGCTTTCTTT; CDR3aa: CASSIRQGRTEAFF
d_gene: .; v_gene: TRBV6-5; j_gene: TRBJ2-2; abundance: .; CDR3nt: TGTGCCACCAGGAGGGTCGGGGAGCTGTTTTTT; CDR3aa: CATRRVGELFF
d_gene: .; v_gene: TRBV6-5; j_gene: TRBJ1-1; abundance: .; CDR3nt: TGTGCCAGCAGTTACTCGGGGTTGAACACTGAAGCTTTCTTT; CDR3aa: CASSYSGLNTEAFF
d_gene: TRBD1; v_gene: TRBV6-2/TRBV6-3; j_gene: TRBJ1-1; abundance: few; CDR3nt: TGTGCCAGCAGTTACTCGGGCAGGGGGGGAACTGAAGCTTTCTTT; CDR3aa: CASSYSGRGGTEAFF
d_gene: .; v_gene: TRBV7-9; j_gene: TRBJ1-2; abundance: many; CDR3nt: TGTGCCAGCACCCCTCAGGGCAACTATGGCTACACCTTC; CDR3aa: CASTPQGNYGYTF
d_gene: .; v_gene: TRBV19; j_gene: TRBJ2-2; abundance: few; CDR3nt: TGTGCCAGTAACGACCCCGGGGGACCGAACACCGGGGAGCTGTTTTTT; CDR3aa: CASNDPGGPNTGELFF
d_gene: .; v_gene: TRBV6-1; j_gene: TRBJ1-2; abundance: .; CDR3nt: TGTGCCAGCAGTGAAGTCGGAGGGATCGGCTACACCTTC; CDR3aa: CASSEVGGIGYTF
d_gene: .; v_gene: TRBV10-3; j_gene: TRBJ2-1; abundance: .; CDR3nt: TGTGCCATCAGTGAGGGGTTTCAGGGAGCTGAGCAGTTCTTC; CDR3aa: CAISEGFQGAEQFF
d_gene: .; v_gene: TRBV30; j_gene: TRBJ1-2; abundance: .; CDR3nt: TGTGCCTGGAGTGTCAGATCGGGGCCCTATGGCTACACCTTC; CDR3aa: CAWSVRSGPYGYTF
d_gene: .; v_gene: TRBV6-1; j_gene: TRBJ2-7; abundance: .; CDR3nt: TGTGCCAGCAGGGGCGGGCTCCCGTCCTACGAGCAGTACTTC; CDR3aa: CASRGGLPSYEQYF
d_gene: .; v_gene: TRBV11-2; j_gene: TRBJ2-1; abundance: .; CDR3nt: TGTGCCAGCAGGAGGTCCACGATAGCGGAGAACTCCTACAATGAGCAGTTCTTC; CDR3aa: CASRRSTIAENSYNEQFF
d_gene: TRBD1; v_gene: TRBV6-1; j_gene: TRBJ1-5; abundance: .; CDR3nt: TGTGCCAGCAGTGCGAACAGGGGAAAGGAGCCCCAGCATTTT; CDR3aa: CASSANRGKEPQHF
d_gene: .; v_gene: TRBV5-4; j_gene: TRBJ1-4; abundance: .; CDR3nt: TGTGCCAGCAGCCCAGGAATCGAGAATGAAAAACTGTTTTTT; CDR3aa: CASSPGIENEKLFF
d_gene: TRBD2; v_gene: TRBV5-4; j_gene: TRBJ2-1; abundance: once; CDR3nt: TGTGCCAGCAGCTCGAGCTCTAGCGGGGGTCCCTACAATGAGCAGTTCTTC; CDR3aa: CASSSSSSGGPYNEQFF